This T cell receptor beta chain was documented in a study of identical twins (dated by TCRdb to 2016 to 2018). About the study as a whole: To test whether fetal clonotypes persist, the study used deep sequencing on TCR alpha and beta repertoires from monozygotic twins, unrelated adults of various ages, and cord blood. To rule out contamination, the twin experiments were replicated at different times with different library preparation protocols.

Overall study results and their limits: Fewer insertions were carried by abundant cord blood beta clonotypes; a weaker similar trend was observed in young adult naive repertoires, while no such trend was observed in memory repertoires. Conclusions relied on cross-sectional statistical analysis, since the same donors could not be followed over many years. In monozygotic twins, out-of-frame TCR alpha sharing was systematically underestimated by recombination models, although the models agreed with sharing between unrelated individuals. The excess sharing between twins in beta out-of-frame sequences was weaker because fewer shared sequences reduced the signal-to-noise ratio. Compared with coincidental sharing between unrelated individuals, out-of-frame TCR alpha sequences shared between twins had an excess of sequences with low generation probability. Zero-insertion analyses could be partly confounded by invariant T cells such as MAIT and iNKT, although diverse VJ usage argued against such confounding for most clonotypes.

Every donor was a healthy Caucasian. The twin cohort consisted of three pairs of female monozygotic twins, all aged about 18 to 30 years. Positive isolation kits from Invitrogen were used to isolate CD4+ and CD8+ T cell populations. Library preparation employed 5' RACE. Sequencing relied on an Illumina HiSeq 2000. Template switching introduced a universal primer binding site; the final cDNA contained a unique molecular identifier, enabling accurate counting of TCR cDNA molecules. Specific primers in the conserved constant-segment region were used to synthesize first-strand cDNA for TCR alpha and beta chains. To control for contamination, each cDNA library was double barcoded with a SMART-Mk sample barcode plus Illumina barcodes. Two successive PCR steps introduced TruSeq adapter sequences along with Illumina sample barcodes. The Illumina HiSeq platform was used with custom primers to sequence TCR alpha and beta cDNA libraries. The published analysis was carried out like this. Raw reads were processed with MiGEC to extract unique molecular identifiers, and MiXCR was used to determine CDR3 positions. For each individual, recombination models were inferred using an EM algorithm with the repgenHMM and IGoR tools. Shared clonotypes were analyzed with the tcR package in R, and sharing was normalized by the product of cloneset sizes. To study raw recombination free of thymic and clonal selection effects, out-of-frame nonproductive sequences were analyzed. In-frame beta chains were kept once TCRdb had trimmed the public reads at Q25 with fastp and called clones with MiXCR. Rows with one shared CDR3 protein collapse into an entry with the most common genes and DNA. The V and J calls and clone size are TCRdb's, not the authors'. This sample holds approximately 470,000 distinct CDR3 sequences; 11% to 15% were observed only once. The ten largest make up about 0.53% of the sample.

Worth noting for this clonotype: Its antigen has not been determined. A single base separates this from a much larger clone, so it may be a read error.

V is clipped by 3 bases and J by 6 bases, and the sequence between their germline boundaries is 8 bases long. The CDR3 numbers 13 residues from cysteine through phenylalanine. The read is trimmed to its CDR3 DNA, 39 bases read in frame from base 1. The data also belong to a second study, concerning yellow fever vaccine responses in identical twins. That second publication adds: The T cell response to vaccination in identical twins was reported by the authors to appear partly convergent and partly personalized. The study precisely tracked vaccine-responding T cell clones in identical twins.

This clonotype was obtained from a woman between 18 and 30 years old in good health. This chain joins TRBV12-3 or TRBV12-4 to TRBJ2-2; no confident D gene assignment can be made. Material: CD4+ T cells sorted from blood. The CDR3 amino acid sequence is: CASSFKQSGELFF. DNA sequence: TGTGCCAGCAGTTTTAAGCAGTCCGGGGAGCTGTTTTTT.